The rows below give T cell receptor beta chains drawn from one sample of a study of T cells in tuberculosis. Generated by immunoSEQ multiplex PCR, the TCRdb table keeps only in-frame clones and is missing some. The sample has 30,000 to 40,000 clones, about 97% seen once. Sequencing was performed on PBMCs. These receptors were collected from a donor aged 5-35 years with latent tuberculosis or without tuberculosis infection. Both conserved end residues are part of each CDR3. A D gene is named only where the DNA matches it firmly. Size is stated for part of the rows, as once, few or many counts, or as a class when the clone is expanded.

J gene	V gene	D gene	clone size	CDR3 DNA	CDR3 protein
TRBJ1-2	TRBV18	.	.	TGTGCCAGCTCACCTTTGGTTTCTGGGGCCTCCGCTTATGGCTACACCTTC	CASSPLVSGASAYGYTF
TRBJ2-4	TRBV5-6	TRBD1	once	TGTGCCAGCAGCCCTACAGGGGGTTTTCTAGACATTCAGTACTTC	CASSPTGGFLDIQYF
TRBJ1-2	TRBV13	.	.	TGTGCCAGCAGCACAGAAAAAGTCTATGGCTACACCTTC	CASSTEKVYGYTF
TRBJ2-7	TRBV2	.	.	TGTGCCAGCAGTTACTTCGGCGGGGAGGTCGAGCAGTACTTC	CASSYFGGEVEQYF
TRBJ2-1	TRBV5-4	TRBD2	.	TGTGCCAGCAGCTTGGATAGCGGGACATCCTACAATGAGCAGTTCTTC	CASSLDSGTSYNEQFF
TRBJ2-7	TRBV28	.	.	TGTGCCAGCAGCCAGGTTGGGGCACCCGCGAGGCAGTACTTC	CASSQVGAPARQYF
TRBJ2-2	TRBV4-2	.	.	TGTGCCAGCAGCCCGAAAAAGGGGGGGCCGGACACCGGGGAGCTGTTTTTT	CASSPKKGGPDTGELFF
TRBJ2-1	TRBV30	.	.	TGTGCCTTCGATGAGCAGTTCTTC	CAFDEQFF
TRBJ1-1	TRBV19	.	.	TGTGCCAGTAGTCCCCGGGGGGGCGCAGTGAACACTGAAGCTTTCTTT	CASSPRGGAVNTEAFF
TRBJ2-5	TRBV5-1	TRBD2	.	TGCGCCAGCAGCTGGGGACTAGCGGACGTCCAAGAGACCCAGTACTTC	CASSWGLADVQETQYF
TRBJ1-4	TRBV4-1	.	.	TGCGCCAGCAGCCAGATCAGGAATGACGAAAAACTGTTTTTT	CASSQIRNDEKLFF
TRBJ2-5	TRBV5-1	TRBD1	.	TGCGCCAGCAGCTCCGGGACAGGGCACCAAGAGACCCAGTACTTC	CASSSGTGHQETQYF
TRBJ1-5	TRBV19	.	.	TGTGCCAGTAGTGGACACGCAAGGGGCAATCAGCCCCAGCATTTT	CASSGHARGNQPQHF
TRBJ2-7	TRBV27	TRBD2	.	TGTGCCAGCAGTTCCTATTTAGCGGGAGTTACCTACGAGCAGTACTTC	CASSSYLAGVTYEQYF
TRBJ2-1	TRBV19	TRBD2	.	TGTGCCAGTAGTCGGGGGGGACACAATGAGCAGTTCTTC	CASSRGGHNEQFF
TRBJ1-1	TRBV6-1	.	.	TGTGCCGGAGCCTGGGCAGGGGTGGCTGAAGCTTTCTTT	CAGAWAGVAEAFF
TRBJ2-7	TRBV27	.	.	TGTGCCAGCAATAAAAGGGGCTACGAGCAGTACTTC	CASNKRGYEQYF
TRBJ2-1	TRBV5-1	.	.	TGCGCCAGCAGCTTATCCACCAAGCTCAATGAGCAGTTCTTC	CASSLSTKLNEQFF
TRBJ2-2	TRBV7-2	.	.	TGTGCCAGCAGCCTCCGGAGACTCCAGAACACCGGGGAGCTGTTTTTT	CASSLRRLQNTGELFF
TRBJ1-3	TRBV9	.	.	TGTGCCAGCAGCCCCCGTACAGACGGAAACACCATATATTTT	CASSPRTDGNTIYF
TRBJ1-1	TRBV2	.	.	TGTGCCAGCAGGCCAGGGAGGGCTGAAGCTTTCTTT	CASRPGRAEAFF
TRBJ2-1	TRBV28	TRBD2	.	TGTGCCAGCAGTCCGGGACTAGCGGGAACTTACGGGGATGAGCAGTTCTTC	CASSPGLAGTYGDEQFF
TRBJ2-3	TRBV5-1	TRBD2	.	TGCGCCAGCAGCGCCCCTCGGGGGGGCGGTGTGGGAGATACGCAGTATTTT	CASSAPRGGGVGDTQYF
TRBJ2-7	TRBV5-1	.	.	TGCGCCAGCAGCTTGGAGGGGCGAACCTACGAGCAGTACTTC	CASSLEGRTYEQYF
TRBJ2-7	TRBV5-1	TRBD2	.	TGCGCCAGCAGCTTCGGGACTAGCGGGGCCACCGCCTACGAGCAGTACTTC	CASSFGTSGATAYEQYF
TRBJ1-2	TRBV7-2	.	.	TGTGCCAGCAGCTTTGGGGCCTACTATGGCTACACCTTC	CASSFGAYYGYTF
TRBJ1-1	TRBV5-4	.	once	TGTGCCAGTAGCTTGCCACGGGGAACGGTCGAATCTGAAGCTTTCTTT	CASSLPRGTVESEAFF
TRBJ2-3	TRBV2	.	.	TGTGCCAGCAGTGAAGCGTTGCTGCGGGAAGATACGCAGTATTTT	CASSEALLREDTQYF
TRBJ2-1	TRBV7-6	.	.	TGTGCCAGCAGCTTAGGGTCGGGACAACGGTTCTTC	CASSLGSGQRFF
TRBJ1-4	TRBV6-5	.	.	TGTGCCAGCAGTTACTCCTCGGGCCAGGGGCGAAAACTGTTTTTT	CASSYSSGQGRKLFF
TRBJ2-3	TRBV6-1	TRBD1	.	TGTGCCAGCAGTGAAAGGACAGGGGCAGATACGCAGTATTTT	CASSERTGADTQYF
TRBJ1-4	TRBV2	.	once	TGTGCCAGCCTTGGTGGGGGAACGGGTAGCGGCGAAAAACTGTTTTTT	CASLGGGTGSGEKLFF
TRBJ2-5	TRBV5-1	TRBD2	.	TGCGCCAGCAGCAGCGGGACCTGGGGGAAAGAGACCCAGTACTTC	CASSSGTWGKETQYF
TRBJ2-5	TRBV5-6	.	.	TGTGCCAGCAGCCGCGCCCGTCCCACCACGATTTCCCAGTACTTC	CASSRARPTTISQYF
TRBJ2-7	TRBV6-8	.	.	TGTGCCAGCAGTTACTTTCCGGTCGGCGAGCAGTACTTC	CASSYFPVGEQYF
TRBJ1-1	TRBV6-1	.	.	TGTGCCAGCCTCCGAGGGGGATTGGAGGCTTTCTTT	CASLRGGLEAFF
TRBJ1-1	TRBV2	TRBD1	.	TGTGCCAGCAGTGATGACAGGGCGAGCGGGACTGAAGCTTTCTTT	CASSDDRASGTEAFF
TRBJ2-3	TRBV10-3	.	.	TGTGCCATCAGTGAGCGTCAAACTAGCACAGATACGCAGTATTTT	CAISERQTSTDTQYF
TRBJ1-2	TRBV2	TRBD1	.	TGTGCCACACGGACAGGCGATCTAGGCTACACCTTC	CATRTGDLGYTF
TRBJ2-5	TRBV30	.	.	TGTGCCTGGAGTGTACGGGAGACCCAGTACTTC	CAWSVRETQYF
TRBJ1-2	TRBV20-1	.	.	TGCAGTGCTAGTGACAATTATGGCTACACCTTC	CSASDNYGYTF
TRBJ2-5	TRBV18	.	.	TGTGCCAGCTCACCTGACAGACAAGAGACCCAGTACTTC	CASSPDRQETQYF
TRBJ1-3	TRBV5-1	TRBD1	.	TGCGCCAGCAGCTTGGAAGGACAGGGTGGAAACACCATATATTTT	CASSLEGQGGNTIYF
TRBJ1-1	TRBV29-1	.	.	TGCAGCGTTGATCGGGGGACTGAAGCTTTCTTT	CSVDRGTEAFF
TRBJ1-3	TRBV14	.	.	TGTGCCAGCAGCCATAGGGGTGCAGGGCCCGGGAGCTCTGGAAACACCATATATTTT	CASSHRGAGPGSSGNTIYF
TRBJ1-1	TRBV15	TRBD1	.	TGTGCCACCAGCAGCGAACGAAGACAGGGCCCCACTGAAGCTTTCTTT	CATSSERRQGPTEAFF
TRBJ2-2	TRBV4-2	TRBD1	.	TGTGCCAGCAGGGGTGGACAGGGGCGCGGGGAGCTGTTTTTT	CASRGGQGRGELFF
TRBJ1-2	TRBV6-1	TRBD1	.	TGTGCCAGCAGTGCTGACAGGGACTACTATGGCTACACCTTC	CASSADRDYYGYTF
TRBJ2-1	TRBV4-1	.	.	TGCGCCAGCAGCCCTCGGGGACTCTCCTACAATGAGCAGTTCTTC	CASSPRGLSYNEQFF
TRBJ2-4	TRBV30	TRBD1	.	TGTGCCTGGAGTTTCCGGGACAGGGGACGGATTGAAAGAGCCAAAAACATTCAGTACTTC	CAWSFRDRGRIERAKNIQYF